One and the same sample provided the 30 T cell receptor beta chains below, sequenced in a study of regulatory T cells in long-lasting Graves disease. Time point described: newly diagnosed GD, antithyroid drugs for less than 3 months. Following extraction of RNA from PBMCs, that RNA was used to make the TCR library. Both iRepertoire HTBI primers and Arm-PCR of CDR3 regions were used to build the TCR beta libraries. TCRdb reprocessed the multiplex PCR reads with MiXCR, giving one entry per CDR3 protein. This table has more than 300,000 distinct CDR3 sequences, about an eighth appearing once. The data were also submitted as part of a second study, on T cells in Graves' hyperthyroidism and ophthalmopathy.

Sequenced material: peripheral blood mononuclear cells (PBMCs), taken at new diagnosis, from a patient treated with antithyroid drugs. These receptors were taken from a woman younger than 35 with Graves disease.

The sample holds one count of this clonotype. It is likely a read error: a sequence one base away is far more abundant. The chain combines TRBV6-2 or TRBV6-3 with TRBJ1-1; maybe TRBD1 (6 bases). There are 13 residues in the CDR3. The germline V gene encodes CDR1 MNHEY and CDR2 SVGEGT. V lost 10 bases and J lost 1, with 13 bases in between. In DNA form, the CDR3 reads TGTGCCATCTGGGACACCTGGAACACTGAAGCTTTCTTT. It specifies CAIWDTWNTEAFF.

This clonotype was observed a few times. A junction end diverges from the germline sequence, so it may reflect a read error. The chain uses TRBV6-2 or TRBV6-3 and TRBJ1-5, with D possibly TRBD1 on 6 matching bases. CDR1 and CDR2 from the germline V gene are MNHEY and SVGEGT. The CDR3 has 13 residues. The CDR3 sequence is CASRTGRYQPQHF. CDR3 nucleotides: TGTGCCAGCAGGACAGGCCGTTATCAGCCTCAGCATTTT.

Many counts were recorded for this clonotype. The chain is built from TRBV13 and TRBJ2-7, with a tentative D call TRBD1 (6 bases). In germline, CDR1 is PRHDT, CDR2 FYEKMQ (reference sequence). There are 13 residues in the CDR3. The germline V and J ends were trimmed by 5 bases and 2 bases, with 10 bases remaining between them. DNA of the CDR3: TGTGCCAGCAGCAGAGCAGGGGCCTACGAGCAGTACTTC. Its translation: CASSRAGAYEQYF.

This clonotype was detected once. The chain has TRBV7-2 and TRBJ1-5; weak D call: TRBD1 (5 bases). The V end lost 3 bases, the J end lost 11 bases, and 14 bases lay between the germline ends. The CDR3 has 13 amino acids. CDR1 SGHTA and CDR2 FQGNSA come from the germline V gene. In DNA form, the CDR3 reads TGTGCCAGCAGCTTGGGCCCGGGGGGGACCCAGCATTTT. This codes for CASSLGPGGTQHF.

Many counts were recorded for this clonotype. The chain combines TRBV7-2 with TRBJ2-7; 8 bases are shared with TRBD2. The junction had 7 bases not matched to a gene; V was cut back by 6 bases and J by 0 bases. Germline CDR1 SGHTA, CDR2 FQGNSA. The CDR3 has 15 residues. The CDR3 here is CASSFRTSRSYEQYF. The CDR3 nucleotides are TGTGCCAGCAGTTTCAGGACTAGCCGCTCCTACGAGCAGTACTTC.

At least ten counts were recorded for this clonotype. The chain has TRBV20-1 and TRBJ2-3; 11 positions match TRBD2. The germline V gene has CDR1 DFQATT and CDR2 SNEGSKA (reference sequence). V dropped 3 bases and J dropped 7; count of bases not matched to a gene: 12. This CDR3 has 16 amino acids. The DNA for the CDR3 is TGCAGTGCTAGGGCCGAACTAGCGGGGGCTCCGAATACGCAGTATTTT. Amino acids: CSARAELAGAPNTQYF.

V is TRBV4-1 and J is TRBJ2-1, with a tentative D call TRBD2 (7 bases). Per the germline V gene, CDR1 is MGHRA and CDR2 is YSYEKL. CDR3 length: 14 amino acids. V dropped 4 bases and J dropped 9 bases, with 16 bases sitting between them. DNA for the CDR3: TGCGCCAGCAGCCCTGGGGGGGGGCGAGGTGAGCAGTTCTTC. Its protein product is CASSPGGGRGEQFF.

This clonotype was counted at least ten times. The V call is TRBV20-1, the J call TRBJ1-1; possibly TRBD1 for D (6 bases). The V gene lost 3 bases and the J gene lost 4 bases, with 15 bases spanning the gap. The germline V gene encodes CDR1 DFQATT and CDR2 SNEGSKA (reference sequence). CDR3 length: 14 residues. CDR3 nucleotides: TGCAGTGCTAGGGCCGGCGGAGGGGGCACTGAAGCTTTCTTT. This translates into CSARAGGGGTEAFF.

This clonotype was observed a handful of times. The rearrangement links TRBV9 to TRBJ2-1; TRBD2 aligns across 10 bases. CDR1 is SGDLS, CDR2 YYNGEE, per germline. The CDR3 runs to 17 residues. Unmatched junction bases numbered 12, after V lost 2 bases and J lost 7 bases. The CDR3 DNA reads as TGTGCCAGCAGCGTCGGACCCCCTAGCGGGAGACAGAATGAGCAGTTCTTC. Amino acid sequence: CASSVGPPSGRQNEQFF. The full variable domain, rest sourced from reference TRBV9 and TRBJ2-1, is DSGVTQTPKHLITATGQRVTLRCSPRSGDLSVYWYQQSLDQGLQFLIQYYNGEERAKGNILERFSAQQFPDLHSELNLSSLELGDSALYFCASSVGPPSGRQNEQFFGPGTRLTVL.

This chain connects TRBV12-3 or TRBV12-4 to TRBJ1-5; a weak D match, TRBD1 (5 bases). Trimming pared 2 bases from V and 8 bases from J, leaving 16 bases between. This CDR3 contains 15 residues. CDR3 sequence: CASSLLPSGSEPQHF. DNA for the CDR3: TGTGCCAGCAGTTTATTGCCGTCAGGGAGTGAGCCCCAGCATTTT.

This clonotype occurred many times. In DNA form, the CDR3 reads TGCAGTTCAAGGCAGGGGGCTACAGATACGCAGTATTTT. Translating it yields CSSRQGATDTQYF. The chain has TRBV20-1 and TRBJ2-3; 8 nucleotides line up with TRBD1. J gave up 3 bases and V 8 bases, and 7 bases lay outside the gene matches. The CDR3 runs to 13 residues. The V gene's germline CDR1 is DFQATT and CDR2 SNEGSKA (reference sequence).

The rearrangement joins TRBV20-1 to TRBJ1-6; D is perhaps TRBD1 (6 bases). V lost 3 bases, J lost 0 bases, and 12 bases lay in between. Looked up from germline, CDR1 is DFQATT and CDR2 is SNEGSKA (reference sequence). The CDR3 runs to 16 residues. CDR3: CSASRTASSYNSPLHF. CDR3 coding DNA: TGCAGTGCTAGTAGGACAGCGAGCTCCTATAATTCACCCCTCCACTTT.

This clonotype occurred many times. The V call is TRBV30, the J call TRBJ1-1, with D unresolved. The CDR3 totals 14 residues. Trimming removed 0 bases from V and 7 bases from J, with 15 bases in between. Germline values: CDR1 GTSNPN, CDR2 SVGIG (reference sequence). CDR3 residues: CAWSVWSIPGEAFF. CDR3 DNA sequence: TGTGCCTGGAGTGTATGGTCCATCCCCGGTGAAGCTTTCTTT.

The V and J genes are TRBV5-1 and TRBJ2-7; no definite D call. V lost 0 bases and J 3 bases, leaving 10 bases between the germline ends. CDR1 and CDR2 from the germline V gene are SGHRS and YFSETQ. The CDR3 sequence is 14 residues long. The DNA of the CDR3 is TGCGCCAGCAGCTTGGACGGAATTGACTACGAGCAGTACTTC. This encodes CASSLDGIDYEQYF.

This clonotype has a count of ten or more. The J gene is TRBJ1-5, the V gene TRBV5-1; D unresolved. Trimming left V 1 base short and J 3 bases short, with 8 bases between. The CDR3 sequence is 14 residues long. Germline V lookup: CDR1 SGHRS, CDR2 YFSETQ. The DNA of the CDR3 is TGCGCCAGCAGCTTGTCCCCCTACAATCAGCCCCAGCATTTT. Protein: CASSLSPYNQPQHF.

The V and J genes are TRBV24-1 and TRBJ2-5; 11 nucleotides agree with TRBD2. The CDR3 is made up of 16 amino acids. Germline CDR1 is KGHDR and CDR2 is SFDVKD. With V trimmed by 9 bases and J by 1 base, 9 bases remained unmatched. CDR3 in amino acids: CATRRLAGRSQETQYF. The CDR3 DNA reads TGTGCCACCCGGAGACTAGCGGGACGGAGCCAAGAGACCCAGTACTTC.

This clonotype was seen a few times. The chain joins TRBV19 to TRBJ2-1, with D perhaps being TRBD1 or TRBD2 (6 bases each). Looked up from germline, CDR1 is LNHDA and CDR2 is SQIVND (reference sequence). Trimming left V 5 bases short and J 14 bases short, with 19 bases between. The CDR3 contains 13 residues. This chain's CDR3 is CASSSGPGAAKFF. The DNA for the CDR3 is TGTGCCAGTAGTTCCGGGCCGGGGGCTGCTAAGTTCTTC.

In its sample, this clonotype was seen a few times. Germline is not matched at one junction end, which may reflect a read error. The gene calls are TRBV20-1 and TRBJ2-2, with 9 bases that match TRBD1. There are 15 residues in the CDR3. The germline gives CDR1 DFQATT, CDR2 SNEGSKA (reference sequence). This CDR3 reads CNARRTGVGTGELFF. CDR3 DNA: TGCAATGCTAGACGGACAGGGGTCGGCACCGGGGAGCTGTTTTTT.

This clonotype showed up many times. The rearrangement links TRBV20-1 to TRBJ2-1; TRBD1 matches 7 bases. Germline V gives CDR1 DFQATT, CDR2 SNEGSKA (reference sequence). V shed 4 bases, J shed 7 bases, and the junction held 4 bases outside the gene matches. This CDR3 is built from 12 residues. The chain's CDR3 is CSANRGWNEQFF. The DNA of the CDR3 is TGCAGTGCTAACAGGGGCTGGAATGAGCAGTTCTTC.

This clonotype was detected only a few times. The CDR3 sequence is CASWEGVAGRAEKLFF. In DNA, the CDR3 is TGTGCCAGCTGGGAAGGAGTGGCAGGACGGGCTGAAAAACTGTTTTTT. The chain has TRBV7-9 and TRBJ1-4, with D hard to call. Trimming cost V 8 bases and J 7 bases, with 23 bases left between them. The CDR3 is made up of 16 amino acids. Germline CDR1 is SEHNR and CDR2 is FQNEAQ (reference sequence).

This clonotype appeared many times. The V and J genes are TRBV7-2 and TRBJ2-1; D is ambiguous. CDR3 length: 12 amino acids. V lost 3 bases to trimming and J lost 6 bases, with 6 bases between them. Germline lookup yields CDR1 SGHTA and CDR2 FQGNSA. This CDR3 reads CASSFYINEQFF. The CDR3 DNA reads as TGTGCCAGCAGCTTCTACATCAATGAGCAGTTCTTC.

The sample holds many counts of this clonotype. CDR3 region: CASSPDRGNDEQYV. In nucleotides, the CDR3 is TGTGCCAGCAGCCCGGACAGGGGGAACGACGAGCAGTACGTC. The V call is TRBV5-5, the J call TRBJ2-7; 10 bases match TRBD1. With 4 bases clipped from V and 5 bases from J, the junction kept 6 bases outside the gene matches. CDR1 SGHKS and CDR2 YYEKEE come from the germline V gene (reference sequence). The CDR3 has 14 amino acids.

The chain is built from TRBV6-1 and TRBJ2-7; D is possibly TRBD2 (5 bases). This CDR3 comprises 13 residues. Per the germline V gene, CDR1 is MNHNS and CDR2 is SASEGT. The V gene lost 6 bases and the J gene lost 0 bases, with 9 bases spanning the gap. The chain's CDR3 is CASREEDSYEQYF. DNA of the CDR3: TGTGCCAGCAGGGAGGAGGACTCCTACGAGCAGTACTTC.

This clonotype came up many times. The V and J genes are TRBV5-5 and TRBJ2-7, with a possible D match to TRBD1 (6 bases). The CDR3 consists of 12 residues. The V and J ends lost 0 bases and 6 bases respectively, with 7 bases between them. Germline loops: CDR1 SGHKS, CDR2 YYEKEE (reference sequence). CDR3 nucleotides: TGTGCCAGCAGCTTGGAAGGGGGCGAGCAGTACGTC. Its translation is CASSLEGGEQYV.

This clonotype was detected many times. V gene TRBV6-1 combines with J gene TRBJ2-7; D might be TRBD1 or TRBD2, each matching 5 bases. This CDR3 is built from 15 residues. CDR1 MNHNS and CDR2 SASEGT come from the germline V gene. Trimming pared 7 bases from V and 2 bases from J, leaving 18 bases between. CDR3 amino acids: CASKGLERSPYEQYF. CDR3 coding DNA: TGTGCCAGCAAGGGGCTAGAGCGGTCACCCTACGAGCAGTACTTC.

This clonotype was counted only a few times. V gene TRBV12-3 or TRBV12-4 combines with J gene TRBJ2-2; D is ambiguous. V lost 2 bases to trimming and J lost 4 bases, with 14 bases between them. The CDR3 length is 16 residues. In DNA form, the CDR3 reads TGTGCCAGCAGTTTATGGAGTGGGGTGGGCACCGGGGAGCTGTTTTTT. Its translation: CASSLWSGVGTGELFF.

Ten or more counts support this clonotype. V is TRBV28 and J is TRBJ2-2; D may correspond to TRBD1 or TRBD2 (5 bases each). This CDR3 has 16 amino acids. Trimming cost V 4 bases and J 3 bases, with 15 bases left between them. CDR1 and CDR2 (germline): MDHEN, SYDVKM. The DNA of the CDR3 is TGTGCCAGCAGTTCCCACTCCGGGACGGACACCGGGGAGCTGTTTTTT. It yields the protein CASSSHSGTDTGELFF.

This chain joins TRBV29-1 and TRBJ2-2; D uncertain. V shed 6 bases and J shed 0 bases, with 11 bases lying between them. This CDR3 has 14 amino acids. Germline CDR1 and CDR2: SQVTM and ANQGSEA. The CDR3 region has the DNA TGCAGCGTAGAGATGTATTCGAACACCGGGGAGCTGTTTTTT. Translation gives CSVEMYSNTGELFF.

This clonotype appeared a few times. The rearrangement links TRBV9 to TRBJ2-1; the D is unclear. Trimming cost V 2 bases and J 6 bases, with 9 bases left between them. Germline assignment: CDR1 SGDLS and CDR2 YYNGEE. The CDR3 is made up of 13 amino acids. The CDR3 bases are TGTGCCAGCAGCGTTTCCACGGGCAATGAGCAGTTCTTC. Residues: CASSVSTGNEQFF.

This clonotype was seen many times. The rearrangement links TRBV7-2 to TRBJ1-3; TRBD1 is a possible D gene (5 bases). V dropped 3 bases and J dropped 0 bases, with 18 bases sitting between them. Per the germline V gene, CDR1 is SGHTA and CDR2 is FQGNSA. The CDR3 runs to 18 residues. CDR3 in amino acids: CASSLVFGGRVSGNTIYF. The CDR3 nucleotides read TGTGCCAGCAGCTTGGTTTTCGGGGGTCGAGTCTCTGGAAACACCATATATTTT.